This note documents a single TCR beta chain sequence. Its antigen is currently unknown. With about 300,000 cells each, the CD8+ T cell subsets were individually sorted in triplicate. The method, 5' RACE with UMI labels, was used to prepare the TRB cDNA libraries. Reanalyzing the 5' RACE reads, TCRdb keeps one entry per CDR3 protein, without DNA. The sample has about 58,000 distinct CDR3 sequences, and its top ten clones hold around 0.4%. This entry belongs to a study of CXCR3-negative and CXCR3-positive naive CD8 T cells. Study results and caveats: Memory CD8+ cells showed much lower diversity, while both naive subsets were comparably high. Surface CD5 matched across naive subsets, and TRB CDR3 properties served to infer TCR strength.

The sequenced sample consisted of naive CXCR3- CD8+ T cells from blood. The subset is: CD45RO-CCR7+CD27+CD95- naive CD8+ T cells lacking CXCR3 (TNR3-). The clonotype originates from a human donor in good health. Some clones in this sample may be carry-over from other donors' samples.

Here the CDR3 reads CSVPVMNTEAFF. The chain couples TRBV29-1 to TRBJ1-1. Germline CDR1 reads SQVTM; CDR2 reads ANQGSEA. This CDR3 contains 12 residues.